This T cell receptor beta chain was sequenced for a study of response to subunit inactivated influenza vaccine. This CDR3 is built from 15 residues. Germline loops: CDR1 LGHNA, CDR2 YNFKEQ. V dropped 1 base and J dropped 2 bases, with 9 bases sitting between them. TCRdb reanalysed the RT-PCR reads using MiXCR and keeps one entry per CDR3 protein. The profile shows hundreds of thousands of distinct CDR3 sequences, about a fifth of them singletons. This clonotype appeared a few times. Its antigen is undetermined. Study outcomes and limitations: Authors suggested seasonal influenza vaccinations each recruit few new T cells.

The chain has TRBV4-2 and TRBJ1-5; no definite D call. This material consisted of PBMCs from blood, taken roughly 5 days after vaccination. The source of this sequence is a man between 50 and 59 years old who received an inactivated influenza vaccine. CDR3 DNA sequence: TGTGCCAGCAGCCAAGTAGCCGCGGGCAATCAGCCCCAGCATTTT. Residues: CASSQVAAGNQPQHF.